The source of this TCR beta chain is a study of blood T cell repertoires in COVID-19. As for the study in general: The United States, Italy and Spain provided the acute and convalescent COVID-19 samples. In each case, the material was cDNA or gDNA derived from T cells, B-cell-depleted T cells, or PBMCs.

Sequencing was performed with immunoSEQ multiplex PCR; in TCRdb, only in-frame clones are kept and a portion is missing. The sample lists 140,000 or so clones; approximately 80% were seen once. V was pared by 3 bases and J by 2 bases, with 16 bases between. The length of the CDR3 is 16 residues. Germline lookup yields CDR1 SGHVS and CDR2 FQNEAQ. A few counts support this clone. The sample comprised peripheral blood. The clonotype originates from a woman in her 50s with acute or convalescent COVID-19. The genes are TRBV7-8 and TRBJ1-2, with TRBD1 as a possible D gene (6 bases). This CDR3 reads CASSLGHGGQNYGYTF. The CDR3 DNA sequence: TGTGCCAGCAGCTTGGGTCACGGGGGGCAAAACTATGGCTACACCTTC.